The text below deals with one TCR beta chain. This clonotype was observed a few times. This clone's antigen is unknown. The input lacks base qualities; no much larger clone sits a single base away. These data originate in a study of T-cell memory formation after mild COVID-19 (dated by TCRdb to the early 2020s). Regarding the complete study: Most TCR sequence clusters were specific to one of the two donors. T-cell clones expanding and contracting after mild COVID-19 in a couple of donors were tracked by longitudinal TCRalpha and TCRbeta repertoire sequencing. Two young, previously healthy adult volunteers, one female and one male, were included in the cohort. Study-wide conclusions, independent of this receptor: SARS-CoV-2 specificity of the second-wave clones peaking on day 37 was not confirmed. Balanced CD4/CD8 phenotypes were observed for clones contracting from day 15 to 85, whereas a bias towards CD4+ was observed for a second wave of clones expanding from day 15 to 37. Contracting CD4+ clones turned up mainly in the CM and EM memory subsets, whereas EMRA was where CD8+ clones were enriched. The detection of some responding clones in pre-infection memory suggests that pre-existing cross-reactive memory T cells joined the SARS-CoV-2 response. The study included only two mild cases, and larger cohorts that include severe cases with pre-infection samples were judged to be necessary.

The cysteine opens and the phenylalanine closes a CDR3 of 14 amino acids. Only the CDR3 portion is preserved as DNA: 42 bases, with reading frame beginning at the first base. V drops 4 bases and J drops 5 bases, leaving 14 bases in between. CDR1 and CDR2 (ENHRY, SYGVKD) derive from the germline V gene. PBMCs were isolated by Ficoll-Paque density gradient centrifugation. Sequencing was performed on an Illumina NovaSeq 6000. TCRalpha and TCRbeta cDNA libraries were built by 5'RACE with constant-segment primers, adding sample barcodes and unique molecular identifiers. Trizol reagent was used to extract RNA from every sample. Amplification of the libraries took two PCR steps, and the second step added a second sample barcode plus Illumina TruSeq adapters. Libraries were sequenced on an Illumina NovaSeq with 2 x 150 bp paired-end reads. As for how the authors treated the data: The reads were demultiplexed and collapsed into UMI-guided consensus sequences using migec v1.2.7. Using mixcr v2.1.11, the UMI consensuses were aligned to TRA and TRB V and J templates and assembled into clonotypes. Expanded or contracted clonotypes were those called significant by both edgeR and NoisET, with noise models trained on biological replicates. For edgeR calls, the thresholds were a false discovery rate-adjusted p below 0.01 and a log2 fold-change of 1. PCA with hierarchical clustering of max-normalized trajectories of the 1000 most abundant clonotypes was used as exploratory dynamics analysis. The CD4 or CD8 phenotype of responding clones was assigned using the separately sequenced CD4+ and CD8+ repertoires. The public reads were reprocessed in TCRdb via fastp at Q25 and MiXCR, keeping in-frame beta chains. Merged by CDR3 protein, the rows form single entries marked with the most common genes and DNA. These V and J calls are TCRdb output, not the study's own analysis. Recorded for this sample are 350,000 to 450,000 distinct CDR3 sequences; 20% of them occurred a single time. The leading ten clones occupy around 9.2% of the sample.

Sequencing was carried out using PBMCs or a T cell subset sorted from them (not recorded which). The rearranged chain carries TRBV10-3 and TRBJ1-1, and TRBD1 may be the D gene, going by 5 matching bases. This sequence was found in an adult woman who had mild COVID-19 (a few samples of this study predate the infection). The sample titles of this study are shuffled in the database, so cell type and time point are left out; the donor was told from shared clones. The DNA sequence reads TGTGCCATCAGTGCCGGGGGAGGAGCGACTGAAGCTTTCTTT. This sequence encodes CAISAGGGATEAFF.